The clone carrying this TCR beta chain was seen just once. At one of its ends the junction is not consistent with the germline gene, which may arise from a read error. These data belong to a study of molecular identifiers for immune sequencing clone quantification. Germline lookup yields CDR1 WSHSY and CDR2 SAAADI. There are 12 residues in the CDR3. TCRdb re-called the PCR reads through MiXCR, storing one row per CDR3 protein. The sample holds nearly 55,000 distinct CDR3 sequences; around 33% are singletons and the top ten take 3% to 4%. The rearrangement uses TRBV10-2 and TRBJ1-2; D perhaps matches TRBD1 (5 bases). What was sequenced was naive CD8+ T cells from blood, with Jurkat cell RNA spiked in. The sample's subset: FACS-sorted CD8+CD4-CCR7+CD45RA+ naive T cells. The origin of this receptor is a human donor in good health. Some libraries in this study had Jurkat cell RNA spiked in. The CDR3 reads CDSTQGPFVFTF. DNA of the CDR3: TGCGACAGCACGCAGGGACCATTCGTATTTACCTTC.